This TCR beta chain was identified during a study of beta chain features in type 1 diabetes. Across the whole study: Cell yields, gender and age were similar in healthy donors and patients. General study results and limits: In comparison with healthy donors, patients had naive, central memory and Treg TCRB repertoires that appeared more similar. Moderate but significant shortening of TCRB CDR3s was recorded in all four CD4+ subsets from Type 1 diabetes patients.

Sorting produced populations that all topped 95% purity. Trimming left V 3 bases short and J 4 bases short, with 16 bases between. The CDR3 runs to 15 residues. CDR1 and CDR2 (germline): SGHTA, FQGNSA. This clone has just a few counts. The antigen remains undetermined. The isolated RNA, all of it, was reverse transcribed, so expressed TCRB transcripts were what got sequenced. For naive, central memory and regulatory T cell samples, reads averaged around 3.8 million. Some clones are missing from TCRdb's copy, which holds only in-frame ones; the method was immunoSEQ multiplex PCR. The sample contains 640,000 or so clones, 11% to 15% of which appear only once.

The sequencing input was naive CD4+ T cells from blood. The chain joins TRBV7-2 to TRBJ2-7; D call uncertain. This receptor was taken from a man aged 18 to 35 with type 1 diabetes. CDR3 in DNA: TGTGCCAGCAGCTTCCGGCGGTCCCCAATATACGAGCAGTACTTC. Translating it yields CASSFRRSPIYEQYF.